These 7 T cell receptor beta chains came from one sample sequenced in a study of Tregs in tolerant kidney transplant recipients. The repertoire was sequenced with immunoSEQ multiplex PCR; TCRdb's copy has only in-frame clones and lacks some. This sample's table has about 11,000 clones. The nonmyeloablative bone marrow transplants came from related graft donors, with transient mixed chimerism. Here the sequenced sample was CD8+ T cells from blood (PBMCs), taken 24 months after the transplant. These receptors were taken from a human patient who received a combined kidney and bone marrow transplant. Some T cells may be the graft donor's.

Details on this clone: The read ends 3 residues early relative to the CDR3; the germline J gene fills the gap. J is TRBJ1-5 and V is TRBV19, with TRBD1 as a possible D gene (6 bases). Per the germline V gene, CDR1 is LNHDA and CDR2 is SQIVND (reference sequence). V lost 8 bases, J lost 4 bases, and 9 bases lay in between. The CDR3 totals 12 residues. The CDR3 protein is CASVTGNQPQHF. CDR3 bases read: TGTGCCAGTGTCACAGGGAATCAGCCC.

Note on this clone: The CDR3 end lies 3 residues beyond the end of the read and is filled in from the germline J gene. The rearrangement joins TRBV5-4 to TRBJ2-2; tentative D call: TRBD1 (6 bases). From germline, CDR1 is SGHNT and CDR2 YYREEE (reference sequence). This CDR3 spans 12 amino acids. V lost 4 bases and J lost 7, with 8 bases in between. The DNA read from the CDR3 is TGTGCCAGCAGCAGGACAGACGGGGAG. Its translation: CASSRTDGE. The full CDR3 is CASSRTDGELFF. The whole variable domain, filled in from reference TRBV5-4 and TRBJ2-2, reads ETGVTQSPTHLIKTRGQQVTLRCSSQSGHNTVSWYQQALGQGPQFIFQYYREEENGRGNFPPRFSGLQFPNYSSELNVNALELDDSALYLCASSRTDGELFFGEGSRLTVL.

On this clone itself: The read gets to within 3 residues of the CDR3 end, and the germline J gene fills in the rest. The rearrangement uses TRBV19 and TRBJ1-2, with D possibly TRBD1 on 5 matching bases. V gave up 8 bases and J gave up 5 bases, with 12 bases separating them. CDR3 length: 12 residues. Germline CDR1 and CDR2: LNHDA and SQIVND (reference sequence). The CDR3 loop reads CASSAGTYGYTF. The covered CDR3 bases are TGTGCCAGTTCCGCGGGGACGTATGGC.

About this clone itself: The read is 3 residues too short to cover the CDR3 end, so that end is filled in from the germline J gene. Other DNA sequences within the sample encode an identical CDR3. The rearrangement uses TRBV19 and TRBJ2-1; D is possibly TRBD2 (5 bases). The V end was cut by 6 bases, the J end by 0 bases, with 12 bases between. Germline values: CDR1 LNHDA, CDR2 SQIVND (reference sequence). The CDR3 sequence is 15 residues long. CDR3 loop: CASSLAGSSYNEQFF. CDR3 DNA (partial): TGTGCCAGTAGCCTTGCGGGCAGCTCCTACAATGAG.

Concerning this clone: The sequenced fragment ends 3 residues before the CDR3 boundary, so the rest is inferred from the germline J gene. This chain joins TRBV11-1 and TRBJ2-7; D is perhaps TRBD1 (6 bases). Trimming shortened V by 1 base and J by 3 bases, and 7 bases separated the two germline ends. The CDR3 is 13 amino acids. CDR1 SGHAT and CDR2 FQDESV come from the germline V gene (reference sequence). The covered CDR3 bases are TGTGCCAGCAGCTTAGGGACAGACTACGAG. Protein sequence: CASSLGTDYE. The full CDR3 is CASSLGTDYEQYF.

Notes on this clone: Coverage ceases 3 residues before the CDR3 finishes, and the germline J gene fills in the end. The J gene is TRBJ2-7, the V gene TRBV7-2; 7 bases fit TRBD1. Per the germline V gene, CDR1 is SGHTA and CDR2 is FQGNSA. This CDR3 comprises 13 residues. After removal of 5 bases from V and 3 bases from J, the junction contained 4 bases not matched to a gene. The CDR3 region is CASSQTGSYEQYF. Incomplete CDR3 DNA: TGTGCCAGCAGCCAGACAGGGAGCTACGAG.

About this clone: The read comes to an end 3 residues before the CDR3 does, leaving the germline J gene to fill in the end. The chain links TRBV5-4 to TRBJ1-1; 11 nucleotides align to TRBD1. Germline V lookup: CDR1 SGHNT, CDR2 YYREEE (reference sequence). V dropped 5 bases and J dropped 4; count of bases not matched to a gene: 10. This CDR3 region has 16 residues. The sequenced CDR3 bases are TGTGCCAGCAGAGGGGCGGGACAGGGGGTTCTCACTGAA. It specifies CASRGAGQGVLTE. The full CDR3 protein reads CASRGAGQGVLTEAFF.